The source of this TCR beta chain is a study of T cell responses to AZD1222 COVID-19 vaccine (dated by TCRdb to the early 2020s). Background on the whole study: AZD1222 recipients whose second dose came at about 4 weeks and those whose second dose came at about 12 weeks were combined into one group, since spike-specific TCR depth and breadth did not differ between the two schedules. A total of approximately 230 trial participants underwent TCR sequencing, of whom 200 to 220 received two doses of AZD1222 and 26 received two doses of the MenACWY control vaccine. Enrollment into the trials was organized by age into subgroups of 18-55, 56-69 and 70-plus years, and those subgroups contained approximately 150, 30 and 60 TCR-sequenced participants, respectively.

With regard to this clone: This clone's antigen is unknown. Base qualities were left out, and no much larger clone turns up one base away.

The CDR3 regions of human TCRbeta chains were analyzed by immunosequencing. The original pipeline was this. TCRs in the repertoires were compared against a reference library of SARS-CoV-2-specific TCRs that had been generated with the MIRA antigen-specificity platform. Breadth was defined as the fraction of unique TCRs that were SARS-CoV-2-associated. Depth was defined as the fraction of total T cells that were SARS-CoV-2-associated. Using the MIRA data, each spike-specific TCR was assigned both to the spike region to which the TCR was reactive and to a CD4 or CD8 class. Log10-transformed breadth and depth values were compared by one-way ANOVA with Sidak's multiple comparisons tests. Sourced from immuneACCESS, this table was stored by TCRdb with only in-frame sequences that have V and J called. A share of the clones is absent; for the studies checked, an unresolved V gene accounts for under half, and the remainder has no known explanation. V and J calls and clone size are given by that table; D and trimming were obtained from the DNA. The sample table holds some 110,000 clones, of which 85% to 90% were seen once. The ten largest make up about 2.5% of the sample.

Trimming removed 5 bases from V and 7 bases from J, leaving 14 bases between the germline ends. From its cysteine to its phenylalanine, the CDR3 spans 13 amino acids. Only the CDR3 DNA is retained, 39 bases long and in frame from the first base. CDR1 and CDR2 are drawn from the germline V gene: SNHLY, FYNNEI. According to the study, the label for this sample's time point signals: baseline before first vaccination. Samples from vaccinated people were obtained from the UK trials COV001 and COV002, which included a single-blind randomized controlled phase 2/3 trial of AZD1222 (ChAdOx1 nCoV-19) in healthy adults. For TCRbeta chain sequencing, PBMC samples were collected from trial participants at day 0 and at day 28 after the second dose. Overall results and qualifications from the work: Epitopes outside the regions mutated in the B.1.351 and B.1.1.7 variants were reportedly recognized by nearly half of the unique spike-specific TCRs. Conclusions about previously exposed vaccinees were limited because only six AZD1222 recipients were SARS-CoV-2 seropositive at baseline. The vaccine-associated CD4 TCRs covered the entire spike protein, and the dominant responses fell in regions 160-218 and 743-854. Because no day 14 peak-response samples were available, repertoires were characterized only after the peak T cell response. The 56-69-year group was small, and its depth increase did not reach significance, likely because of low power. A significant rise in spike-specific TCR breadth and depth was observed after two AZD1222 doses relative to day 0 and relative to MenACWY recipients. Most participants were white British and females outnumbered males, and the authors suggested that clonal diversity may have been underestimated.

The source material was peripheral blood, sampled on day 0 of AZD1222 vaccination. This sequence was found in an adult in good health. The rearrangement combines TRBV2 with TRBJ1-2, with a weak D call of TRBD1 (5 bases match). In nucleotides, the sequence is TGTGCCAGCAGTCCCAGGGTAGAGGCTGGCTACACCTTC. Translated, it gives CASSPRVEAGYTF.